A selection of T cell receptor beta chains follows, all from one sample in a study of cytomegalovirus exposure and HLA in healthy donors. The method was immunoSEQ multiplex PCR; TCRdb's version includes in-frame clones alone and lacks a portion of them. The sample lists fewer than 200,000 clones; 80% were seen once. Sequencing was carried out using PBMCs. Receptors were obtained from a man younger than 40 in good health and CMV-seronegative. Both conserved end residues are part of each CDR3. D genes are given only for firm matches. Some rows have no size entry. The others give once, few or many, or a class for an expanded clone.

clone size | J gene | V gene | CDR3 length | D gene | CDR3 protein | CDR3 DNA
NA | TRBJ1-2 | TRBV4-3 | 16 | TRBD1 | CASSQDAGQANYGYTF | TGCGCCAGCAGCCAAGATGCGGGACAGGCCAACTATGGCTACACCTTC
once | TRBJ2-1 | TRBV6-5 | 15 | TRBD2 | CASSKIAGAYNEQFF | TGTGCCAGCAGTAAGATAGCGGGAGCCTACAATGAGCAGTTCTTC
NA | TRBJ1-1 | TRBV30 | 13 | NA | CAWSVRTCQEAFF | TGTGCCTGGAGTGTCAGGACATGCCAAGAAGCTTTCTTT
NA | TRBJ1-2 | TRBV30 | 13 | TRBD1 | CAWTGTGGWGYTF | TGTGCCTGGACCGGGACAGGGGGATGGGGCTACACCTTC
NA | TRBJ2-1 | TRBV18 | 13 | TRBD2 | CASSPGTNNEQFF | TGTGCCAGCTCACCAGGGACTAACAATGAGCAGTTCTTC
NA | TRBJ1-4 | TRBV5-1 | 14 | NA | CASSPGEAGEKLFF | TGCGCCAGCAGCCCGGGGGAGGCCGGTGAAAAACTGTTTTTT
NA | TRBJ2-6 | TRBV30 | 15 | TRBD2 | CAWLAGRSGANVLTF | TGTGCCTGGCTAGCGGGCCGCTCTGGGGCCAACGTCCTGACTTTC
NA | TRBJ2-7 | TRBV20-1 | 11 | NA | CSAWQGYEQYF | TGCAGTGCTTGGCAGGGCTACGAGCAGTACTTC
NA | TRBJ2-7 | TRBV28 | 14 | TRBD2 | CASLQTSGPYEQYF | TGTGCCAGCCTACAAACTAGCGGTCCCTACGAGCAGTACTTC
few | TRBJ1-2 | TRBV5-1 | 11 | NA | CASSSGVGYTF | TGCGCCAGCAGCTCCGGGGTAGGCTACACCTTC
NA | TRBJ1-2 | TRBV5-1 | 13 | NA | CASSPGVDYGYTF | TGCGCCAGCAGTCCAGGTGTGGACTATGGCTACACCTTC
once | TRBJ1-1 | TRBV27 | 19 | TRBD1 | CASRGSAGQGWSMNTEAFF | TGTGCCAGCAGGGGATCAGCTGGACAGGGCTGGAGTATGAACACTGAAGCTTTCTTT
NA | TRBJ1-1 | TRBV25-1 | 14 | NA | CASSEYFSNTEAFF | TGTGCCAGCAGTGAATACTTCTCCAACACTGAAGCTTTCTTT
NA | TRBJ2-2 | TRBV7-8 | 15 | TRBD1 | CASSPSGTDTGELFF | TGTGCCAGCAGCCCCTCGGGGACAGACACCGGGGAGCTGTTTTTT
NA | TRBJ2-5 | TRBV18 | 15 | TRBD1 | CASSHDRVGQETQYF | TGTGCCAGCTCACACGACAGGGTCGGGCAAGAGACCCAGTACTTC
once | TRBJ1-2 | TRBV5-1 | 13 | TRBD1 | CASSSGQGNGYTF | TGCGCCAGCAGCAGCGGACAGGGGAATGGCTACACCTTC
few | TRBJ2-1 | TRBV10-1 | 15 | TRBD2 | CASGQREGPYNEQFF | TGCGCCAGCGGGCAACGGGAGGGCCCCTACAATGAGCAGTTCTTC
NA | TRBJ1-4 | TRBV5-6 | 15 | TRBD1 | CASSITGATNEKLFF | TGTGCCAGCAGCATAACAGGGGCAACTAATGAAAAACTGTTTTTT
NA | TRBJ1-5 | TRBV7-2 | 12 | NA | CASSQSNQPQHF | TGTGCCAGCAGTCAGAGCAATCAGCCCCAGCATTTT
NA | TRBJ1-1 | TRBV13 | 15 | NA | CASSRNGISNTEAFF | TGTGCCAGCAGCCGAAACGGGATTTCGAACACTGAAGCTTTCTTT
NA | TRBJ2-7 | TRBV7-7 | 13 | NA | CASSLNSGQEQYF | TGTGCTAGCAGCTTAAATTCAGGGCAAGAGCAGTACTTC
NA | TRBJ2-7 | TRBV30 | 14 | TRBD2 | CAWSVGRDSYEQYF | TGTGCCTGGAGTGTAGGGAGGGACTCCTACGAGCAGTACTTC
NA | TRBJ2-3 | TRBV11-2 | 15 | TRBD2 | CASSLLAGHTDTQYF | TGTGCCAGCAGCCTCCTAGCGGGGCACACAGATACGCAGTATTTT
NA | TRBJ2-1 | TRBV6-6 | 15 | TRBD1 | CASSYSGQGMNEQFF | TGTGCCAGCAGTTACTCGGGACAGGGGATGAATGAGCAGTTCTTC